These 27 T cell receptor beta chains came from one sample sequenced in a study of technical replicates of blood from several donors. TCRdb's copy holds only in-frame clones and misses some; the assay was immunoSEQ multiplex PCR. This sample has about 74,000 clones, with more than 85% found just once. Material: T cells isolated from PBMCs. The receptors shown here come from a human donor in good health.

V gene TRBV6-5 combines with J gene TRBJ2-1; 7 bases are shared with TRBD1. J lost 7 bases, V lost 5 bases, and 8 bases had no gene match. Germline V gene data show CDR1 as MNHEY and CDR2 as SVGAGI. The CDR3 is 14 residues long. CDR3 sequence reads: CASSNRDSHNEQFF. CDR3 nucleotides: TGTGCCAGCAGTAATCGGGACAGTCATAATGAGCAGTTCTTC.

The V and J genes are TRBV29-1 and TRBJ1-4, with D perhaps TRBD1 (5 bases). The V end was cut by 3 bases, the J end by 7 bases, with 15 bases between. CDR3 length equals 14 residues. Germline CDR1 and CDR2: SQVTM and ANQGSEA. The CDR3 reads CSVEGPSGGEKLFF. For the CDR3, the DNA is TGCAGCGTTGAGGGACCTTCGGGGGGTGAAAAACTGTTTTTT.

The V call is TRBV5-1, the J call TRBJ1-6, with TRBD1 matching over 9 bases. Germline CDR1 reads SGHRS; CDR2 reads YFSETQ. V gave up 4 bases and J gave up 9 bases; unmatched junction bases: 11. The CDR3 loop spans 16 amino acids. This CDR3 is CASSTSGQGGSSPLHF. The CDR3, as DNA: TGCGCCAGCAGCACTTCGGGACAGGGAGGTTCTTCACCCCTCCACTTT. The full variable domain, in which reference TRBV5-1 and TRBJ1-6 provide the parts outside the CDR3, is KAGVTQTPRYLIKTRGQQVTLSCSPISGHRSVSWYQQTPGQGLQFLFEYFSETQRNKGNFPGRFSGRQFSNSRSEMNVSTLELGDSALYLCASSTSGQGGSSPLHFGNGTRLTVT.

This chain connects TRBV4-1 to TRBJ2-7; possible D gene TRBD2, 6 bases. The CDR3 covers 12 residues. V lost 3 bases and J 7 bases, leaving 10 bases between the germline ends. Germline V lookup: CDR1 MGHRA, CDR2 YSYEKL. The CDR3 reads CASSQAGLEQYF. The CDR3 nucleotides are TGCGCCAGCAGCCAGGCGGGACTTGAGCAGTACTTC.

This sequence joins TRBV6-5 and TRBJ1-3, with D perhaps TRBD1 (5 bases). The CDR3 is 15 residues long. V shed 0 bases and J shed 7 bases, with 13 bases lying between them. Germline values: CDR1 MNHEY, CDR2 SVGAGI. CDR3 nucleotide sequence: TGTGCCAGCAGTTACTCGCAGAGACAGTGGAACACCATATATTTT. Its protein is CASSYSQRQWNTIYF.

The chain links TRBV30 to TRBJ2-7; D perhaps matches TRBD1 (6 bases). The germline V and J ends were trimmed by 2 bases and 3 bases, with 11 bases remaining between them. Germline loops: CDR1 GTSNPN, CDR2 SVGIG (reference sequence). The CDR3 has 13 residues. The CDR3: CAWSYTGIYEQYF. The CDR3 DNA is TGTGCCTGGAGTTATACAGGGATCTACGAGCAGTACTTC. Full variable domain (remainder filled in from reference TRBV30 and TRBJ2-7): SQTIHQWPATLVQPVGSPLSLECTVEGTSNPNLYWYRQAAGRGLQLLFYSVGIGQISSEVPQNLSASRPQDRQFILSSKKLLLSDSGFYLCAWSYTGIYEQYFGPGTRLTVT.

This clone was recorded only once. This chain joins TRBV7-9 and TRBJ1-2; D remains unclear. Germline CDR1 reads SEHNR; CDR2 reads FQNEAQ (reference sequence). Trimming removed 0 bases from V and 0 bases from J, with 8 bases in between. This CDR3 is built from 15 residues. CDR3 region: CASSLAQGANYGYTF. Here the CDR3 DNA reads TGTGCCAGCAGCTTAGCGCAAGGAGCTAACTATGGCTACACCTTC.

V and J are TRBV6-1 and TRBJ1-1; D unclear. This CDR3 has 11 amino acids. The germline gives CDR1 MNHNS, CDR2 SASEGT. Deletions cut 3 bases from V and 5 bases from J, with 4 bases between. Here the CDR3 reads CASSERTEAFF. In DNA form, the CDR3 reads TGTGCCAGCAGTGAGAGGACTGAAGCTTTCTTT.

The rearrangement uses TRBV11-3 and TRBJ2-1; TRBD2 is a possible D gene (6 bases). CDR3 length equals 15 residues. V dropped 5 bases and J dropped 4 bases, with 15 bases sitting between them. Germline CDR1 is SGHNT and CDR2 is YENEEA. The CDR3 loop reads CASSLLLAVYNEQFF. In DNA, the CDR3 is TGTGCCAGCAGCCTCCTATTAGCGGTTTACAATGAGCAGTTCTTC.

V is TRBV6-1 and J is TRBJ2-7; 8 positions agree with TRBD2. The CDR3 is 15 residues long. The J segment lost 3 bases and the V segment lost 5 bases, leaving 9 bases of the junction unmatched. Germline V gene lookup returns CDR1 MNHNS and CDR2 SASEGT. CDR3 in amino acids: CASSPPGTSRYEQYF. The CDR3 DNA sequence: TGTGCCAGCAGTCCCCCCGGGACTAGTCGCTACGAGCAGTACTTC.

The rearrangement links TRBV21-1 to TRBJ1-2; TRBD1 is the table's D call, not checked against the DNA. TRBV21-1 is a recognized pseudogene. The CDR3 totals 17 residues. CDR3 sequence: CASISPLPACRHYGYTF. CDR3 sequence (DNA): TGTGCCAGCATCTCCCCGCTACCGGCATGCAGGCACTATGGCTACACCTTC.

V is TRBV28 and J is TRBJ2-7; 9 bases are a match to TRBD2. This CDR3 comprises 15 residues. J was trimmed by 6 bases and V by 1 base; bases with no gene match: 7. Germline CDR1 and CDR2: MDHEN and SYDVKM. The CDR3 is CASSLLAGAPSEQYF. Here the CDR3 DNA reads TGTGCCAGCAGTTTATTAGCGGGGGCCCCCTCCGAGCAGTACTTC.

The chain employs TRBV19 and TRBJ1-1; D remains ambiguous. The V gene lost 5 bases and the J gene lost 0 bases, with 7 bases spanning the gap. The CDR3 spans 13 residues. Germline lookup yields CDR1 LNHDA and CDR2 SQIVND (reference sequence). CDR3 nucleotides: TGTGCCAGTAGTTCCGAGATGAACACTGAAGCTTTCTTT. Translation gives CASSSEMNTEAFF. Full variable domain (missing parts from reference TRBV19 and TRBJ1-1): DGGITQSPKYLFRKEGQNVTLSCEQNLNHDAMYWYRQDPGQGLRLIYYSQIVNDFQKGDIAEGYSVSREKKESFPLTVTSAQKNPTAFYLCASSSEMNTEAFFGQGTRLTVV.

The chain is built from TRBV9 and TRBJ2-1; 8 bases align to TRBD2. Germline CDR1 is SGDLS and CDR2 is YYNGEE. The CDR3 length is 15 residues. V lost 7 bases to trimming and J lost 9 bases; unmatched junction nucleotides: 15. CDR3 nucleotide sequence: TGTGCCAGCGGCTCGGGCCGGGGGGGTTGGGTTGAGCAGTTCTTC. It yields the protein CASGSGRGGWVEQFF.

The gene calls are TRBV7-2 and TRBJ1-4; TRBD1 matches 9 bases. This CDR3 is built from 17 residues. J gave up 0 bases and V 5 bases, and 7 bases lay outside the gene matches. The germline V gene encodes CDR1 SGHTA and CDR2 FQGNSA. CDR3 residues: CASSPGQGTATNEKLFF. The CDR3 DNA is TGTGCCAGCAGCCCTGGACAGGGGACCGCAACTAATGAAAAACTGTTTTTT.

The chain carries TRBV30 and TRBJ1-2, with TRBD1 matching over 9 bases. V gave up 2 bases and J gave up 6 bases; unmatched junction bases: 10. This CDR3 region has 15 residues. CDR1 and CDR2 from the germline V gene are GTSNPN and SVGIG (reference sequence). The CDR3 DNA sequence: TGTGCCTGGAGTCTCGGGACAGGGAACATCGATGGCTACACCTTC. Encoded protein: CAWSLGTGNIDGYTF.

The count of this clone is one. The V call is TRBV19, the J call TRBJ1-1; D unclear. The germline gives CDR1 LNHDA, CDR2 SQIVND (reference sequence). The CDR3 has 12 amino acids. V gave up 5 bases and J gave up 3 bases, with 7 bases separating them. The CDR3 loop reads CASSLSYTEAFF. For the CDR3, the DNA is TGTGCCAGTAGTCTTTCCTACACTGAAGCTTTCTTT.

The rearrangement joins TRBV28 to TRBJ2-1; 12 nucleotides agree with TRBD2. This CDR3 comprises 15 residues. Germline loops: CDR1 MDHEN, CDR2 SYDVKM. Trimming removed 5 bases from V and 8 bases from J; junction bases left unmatched: 7. The CDR3 spells CASSLTSGRYDEQFF. The CDR3, as DNA: TGTGCCAGCAGTCTCACTAGCGGGAGGTACGATGAGCAGTTCTTC.

Here the CDR3 reads CASSLLQGANGYTF. In DNA form, the CDR3 reads TGTGCCAGCAGCCTCCTACAGGGGGCTAATGGCTACACCTTC. This sequence joins TRBV11-2 and TRBJ1-2; 9 nucleotides agree with TRBD1. The CDR3 has 14 residues. Germline trimming cut 5 bases from V and 6 bases from J; bases unmatched to any gene: 7. Germline V gene sequence: CDR1 SGHAT, CDR2 FQNNGV.

The chain has TRBV5-1 and TRBJ2-3; TRBD1 aligns across 8 bases. Germline assignment: CDR1 SGHRS and CDR2 YFSETQ. V lost 4 bases to trimming and J lost 2 bases; unmatched junction nucleotides: 15. The CDR3 has 18 amino acids. This chain's CDR3 is CASSGQGRGIAITDTQYF. In nucleotides, the CDR3 is TGCGCCAGCAGCGGACAGGGAAGGGGCATCGCGATCACAGATACGCAGTATTTT.

Concerning this clone itself: Compared with germline, one end of the junction differs, possibly owing to a read error. The chain couples TRBV27 to TRBJ2-7; D perhaps matches TRBD2 (6 bases). The germline CDR1 and CDR2 sequences are MNHEY and SMNVEV (reference sequence). The length of the CDR3 is 15 residues. CDR3 nucleotides: TGTGCCAGCAGTCGCAAATTCGGGGGACCCTACGACGGTGTCTTC. It yields the protein CASSRKFGGPYDGVF.

V and J are TRBV19 and TRBJ2-7; 9 bases map to TRBD1. V shed 7 bases, J shed 0 bases, and the junction held 7 bases outside the gene matches. Per germline, CDR1 LNHDA and CDR2 SQIVND (reference sequence). CDR3 length: 15 amino acids. The CDR3 protein is CASTPQGASSYEQYF. CDR3 in DNA: TGTGCCAGTACCCCACAGGGGGCGAGCTCCTACGAGCAGTACTTC.

The chain uses TRBV28 and TRBJ2-7; TRBD1 agrees at 7 bases. The germline CDR1 and CDR2 sequences are MDHEN and SYDVKM. The CDR3 contains 14 residues. Trimming took 5 bases from V and 4 from J; bases not matched to a gene: 8. CDR3: CASSLGQGVYEQYF. CDR3 sequence (DNA): TGTGCCAGCAGTCTGGGGCAGGGGGTATACGAGCAGTACTTC.

The DNA of the CDR3 is TGTGCCAGCAGTTCCGCCCCGGGACAGGCCACCGGGGAGCTGTTTTTT. Protein sequence: CASSSAPGQATGELFF. The chain combines TRBV6-5 with TRBJ2-2; TRBD1 matches 8 bases. CDR1 MNHEY and CDR2 SVGAGI come from the germline V gene. The junction had 8 bases not matched to a gene; V was cut back by 4 bases and J by 4 bases. The CDR3 length is 16 residues.

The chain has TRBV11-1 and TRBJ2-7; 11 bases map to TRBD2. The CDR3 sequence is 14 residues long. The junction had 2 bases not matched to a gene; V was cut back by 5 bases and J by 2 bases. Germline V gene data show CDR1 as SGHAT and CDR2 as FQDESV (reference sequence). The CDR3 coding sequence is TGTGCCAGCAGCCTGACTAGCGGGACCTACGAGCAGTACTTC. Its translation is CASSLTSGTYEQYF.

The gene calls are TRBV5-1 and TRBJ1-2, with 7 bases lining up with TRBD1. V gave up 4 bases and J gave up 2 bases; unmatched junction bases: 17. The germline CDR1 and CDR2 sequences are SGHRS and YFSETQ. The CDR3 length is 18 residues. The CDR3 DNA reads TGCGCCAGCAGCCCCGACCCCCTCCCTGGACAGGTGAACTATGGCTACACCTTC. The encoded protein is CASSPDPLPGQVNYGYTF.

The chain has TRBV29-1 and TRBJ2-7; 15 bases are shared with TRBD2. V lost 3 bases, J lost 5 bases, and 2 bases stayed unmatched. Germline V gene data show CDR1 as SQVTM and CDR2 as ANQGSEA. This CDR3 contains 14 residues. The CDR3 here is CSVEGLAGGHEQYF. In DNA form, the CDR3 reads TGCAGCGTTGAGGGACTAGCGGGAGGCCACGAGCAGTACTTC.